The 3 T cell receptor beta chains reported below all come from one sample, sequenced in a study of blood T cells in healthy people across ages. Together with a sample-barcoded 5' primer, a J-beta primer mix was included in a second PCR lasting about 7 to 12 cycles. TCRdb used MiXCR to reprocess the 5' RACE reads, holding one entry per CDR3 protein. This table has about 1.1 million distinct CDR3 sequences, roughly two fifths appearing once. The source material was blood. These receptors originate from a man younger than 30 in good health.

A few counts support this clonotype. V is TRBV28 and J is TRBJ1-2; D perhaps matches TRBD1 (6 bases). The CDR3 loop spans 13 amino acids. Deletions cut 3 bases from V and 7 bases from J, with 12 bases between. CDR1 and CDR2 (germline): MDHEN, SYDVKM. CDR3 sequence reads: CASSFMGAGGYTF. The CDR3 DNA is TGTGCCAGCAGTTTCATGGGGGCTGGTGGCTACACCTTC.

This sequence joins TRBV10-3 and TRBJ2-3, with 9 bases identical to TRBD2. This CDR3 spans 15 amino acids. CDR1 is ENHRY and CDR2 is SYGVKD in the germline V gene. J lost 2 bases, V lost 6 bases, and 6 bases had no gene match. CDR3 bases: TGTGCCATCAGCCCTTCTAGCGGGGACACAGATACGCAGTATTTT. Protein sequence: CAISPSSGDTDTQYF.

The gene calls are TRBV4-3 and TRBJ1-1; weak D call: TRBD1 (6 bases). Trimming took 4 bases from V and 6 from J, leaving 15 bases between them. The germline V gene has CDR1 LGHNA and CDR2 YSLEER. The CDR3 has 14 amino acids. For the CDR3, the DNA is TGCGCCAGCAGCCCATCGGCCAGGGGAGCTGAAGCTTTCTTT. This sequence encodes CASSPSARGAEAFF.